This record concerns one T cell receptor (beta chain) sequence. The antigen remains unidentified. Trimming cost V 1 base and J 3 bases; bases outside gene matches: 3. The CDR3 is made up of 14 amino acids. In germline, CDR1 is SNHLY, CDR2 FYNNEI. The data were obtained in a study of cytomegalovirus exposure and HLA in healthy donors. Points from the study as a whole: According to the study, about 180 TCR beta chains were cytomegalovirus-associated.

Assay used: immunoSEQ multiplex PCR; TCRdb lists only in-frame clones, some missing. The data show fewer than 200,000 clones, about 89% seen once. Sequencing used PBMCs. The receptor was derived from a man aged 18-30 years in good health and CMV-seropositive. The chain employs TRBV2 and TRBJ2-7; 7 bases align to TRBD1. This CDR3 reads CASSEGRGNYEQYF. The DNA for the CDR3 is TGTGCCAGCAGTGAAGGCAGGGGGAACTACGAGCAGTACTTC.